The 31 T cell receptor beta chains below all came from one sample that was sequenced in a study of cytomegalovirus exposure and HLA in healthy donors. A multiplex PCR was run with 60 Vbeta primers and 13 Jbeta primers. Sequencing was performed with immunoSEQ multiplex PCR; in TCRdb, only in-frame clones are kept and a portion is missing. The sample has roughly 180,000 clones; nearly 80% are singletons. Sequencing was performed on PBMCs. These receptors were collected from a female donor in good health and CMV-seronegative.

CDR3 protein: CASSWAPQGAYNEQFF. The CDR3 bases are TGTGCCAGCAGCTGGGCCCCACAGGGAGCCTACAATGAGCAGTTCTTC. The chain has TRBV5-4 and TRBJ2-1; D might be TRBD1 (6 bases). V lost 3 bases to trimming and J lost 2 bases, with 15 bases between them. This CDR3 spans 16 amino acids. The V gene's germline CDR1 is SGHNT and CDR2 YYREEE (reference sequence).

In regard to this clone: One end of the junction fails to match germline, which may point to a read error. The chain links TRBV7-7 to TRBJ2-3; 8 nucleotides align to TRBD1. This CDR3 comprises 15 residues. Germline CDR1 and CDR2: SSHAT and FNYEAQ (reference sequence). CDR3 nucleotides: TGTGCTAGCAGCTTATCAAACGGACAGGGCGATACGCAGTATTTT. Translation: CASSLSNGQGDTQYF.

The rearrangement links TRBV18 to TRBJ1-2; 11 bases agree with TRBD1. Germline V lookup: CDR1 KGHSH, CDR2 LQKENI. There are 15 residues in the CDR3. Trimming at V came to 3 bases and at J to 3 bases, leaving 3 bases not matched to a gene. CDR3 sequence reads: CASSPGTGGYYGYTF. CDR3 DNA sequence: TGTGCCAGCTCACCTGGGACAGGGGGATACTATGGCTACACCTTC.

This clone has just a few counts. This sample also contains other DNA sequences that code for the same CDR3. The chain links TRBV2 to TRBJ2-5; TRBD1 aligns across 7 bases. Germline-derived CDR1 and CDR2 are SNHLY and FYNNEI. This CDR3 contains 13 residues. The J segment lost 1 base and the V segment lost 4 bases, leaving 0 bases of the junction unmatched. The CDR3 sequence is CASSGDSQETQYF. Here the CDR3 DNA reads TGTGCCAGCAGTGGGGACAGCCAAGAGACCCAGTACTTC. The complete variable domain, with remaining parts taken from reference TRBV2 and TRBJ2-5, reads EPEVTQTPSHQVTQMGQEVILRCVPISNHLYFYWYRQILGQKVEFLVSFYNNEISEKSEIFDDQFSVERPDGSNFTLKIRSTKLEDSAMYFCASSGDSQETQYFGPGTRLLVL.

This sequence joins TRBV19 and TRBJ2-7; TRBD1 matches at 9 bases. Germline lookup yields CDR1 LNHDA and CDR2 SQIVND (reference sequence). CDR3 length: 13 residues. J gave up 1 base and V 6 bases, and 1 base lay outside the gene matches. The CDR3 bases are TGTGCCAGTAGGGGACAGGGTTCCTACGAGCAGTACTTC. Its protein product is CASRGQGSYEQYF.

V is TRBV27 and J is TRBJ2-2, with no clear D. The CDR3 is 15 amino acids. Trimming removed 4 bases from V and 2 bases from J, with 11 bases in between. In germline, CDR1 is MNHEY, CDR2 SMNVEV (reference sequence). The CDR3 is CASSSPESNTGELFF. CDR3 sequence (DNA): TGTGCCAGCAGTTCACCAGAATCCAACACCGGGGAGCTGTTTTTT.

V usage is TRBV7-8 and J usage is TRBJ1-1; D gene ambiguous. V was clipped by 5 bases and J by 4 bases, with 20 bases between them. Germline CDR1 reads SGHVS; CDR2 reads FQNEAQ. The CDR3 has 16 amino acids. The CDR3 DNA is TGTGCCAGCAGCCCTCGAGGCGACTATCCGGGCACTGAAGCTTTCTTT. This codes for CASSPRGDYPGTEAFF.

The chain combines TRBV9 with TRBJ1-1, with D unresolved. Between the trimmed V and J ends, which lost 4 bases and 6 bases, there was a span of 16 bases. This CDR3 contains 14 residues. Germline-derived CDR1 and CDR2 are SGDLS and YYNGEE. Written as DNA, the CDR3 is TGTGCCAGCAGCCCACACGTTGCCGAGGCTGAAGCTTTCTTT. It is translated as CASSPHVAEAEAFF.

The rearrangement joins TRBV4-2 to TRBJ1-6; possibly TRBD1 for D (6 bases). The germline CDR1 and CDR2 sequences are LGHNA and YNFKEQ. The germline V and J ends were trimmed by 1 base and 0 bases, with 7 bases remaining between them. This CDR3 spans 16 amino acids. The CDR3 loop reads CASSQGGGSYNSPLHF. CDR3 coding DNA: TGTGCCAGCAGCCAAGGAGGGGGCTCCTATAATTCACCCCTCCACTTT.

The chain is built from TRBV20-1 and TRBJ2-7; D is ambiguous. The CDR3 covers 11 residues. V gave up 5 bases and J gave up 7 bases, with 12 bases separating them. The germline gives CDR1 DFQATT, CDR2 SNEGSKA (reference sequence). In DNA, the CDR3 is TGCAGTGCTTCCACACATGAAGAGCAGTACTTC. This sequence encodes CSASTHEEQYF.

This rearrangement joins TRBV4-1 to TRBJ2-7; TRBD2 agrees at 10 bases. Trimming took 0 bases from V and 4 from J; bases not matched to a gene: 6. The CDR3 runs 16 residues. Germline V lookup: CDR1 MGHRA, CDR2 YSYEKL. CDR3 loop: CASSQDPLAGWYEQYF. The CDR3 DNA reads as TGCGCCAGCAGCCAAGATCCACTAGCGGGATGGTACGAGCAGTACTTC.

The chain is built from TRBV27 and TRBJ1-5, with 9 bases lining up with TRBD1. J was trimmed by 7 bases and V by 4 bases; bases with no gene match: 8. CDR1 is MNHEY and CDR2 is SMNVEV in the germline V gene (reference sequence). The length of the CDR3 is 15 residues. The CDR3 sequence is CASSWDRQGGQPQHF. DNA of the CDR3: TGTGCCAGCAGTTGGGACCGACAGGGGGGACAGCCCCAGCATTTT.

The rearrangement uses TRBV9 and TRBJ2-7; 12 positions match TRBD2. CDR3 size: 15 residues. In germline, CDR1 is SGDLS, CDR2 YYNGEE. V lost 4 bases to trimming and J lost 2 bases; unmatched junction nucleotides: 4. CDR3 in amino acids: CASSPGLAGTYEQYF. CDR3 in DNA: TGTGCCAGCAGCCCCGGACTAGCGGGAACCTACGAGCAGTACTTC.

V is TRBV7-8 and J is TRBJ2-7, with D perhaps TRBD1 (7 bases). V shed 0 bases and J shed 4 bases, with 19 bases lying between them. The CDR3 has 17 residues. CDR1 is SGHVS, CDR2 FQNEAQ, per germline. DNA of the CDR3: TGTGCCAGCAGCTTAGCGCCTAGGGGCAGGGGGGCATACGAGCAGTACTTC. Encoded protein: CASSLAPRGRGAYEQYF.

In this sample, this clone turned up a few times. The genes are TRBV7-7 and TRBJ2-3; TRBD2 aligns across 12 bases. Germline V gives CDR1 SSHAT, CDR2 FNYEAQ (reference sequence). V trimming: 5 bases; J trimming: 3 bases; junction bases outside the gene matches: 9. This CDR3 comprises 17 residues. CDR3 residues: CASSPTSGGETTDTQYF. CDR3 DNA: TGTGCCAGCAGCCCGACTAGCGGGGGCGAGACGACAGATACGCAGTATTTT.

The chain is built from TRBV5-1 and TRBJ2-3, with 9 bases aligning to TRBD1. Germline-derived CDR1 and CDR2 are SGHRS and YFSETQ. The V and J ends lost 2 bases and 4 bases, in that order; junction bases with no gene match: 5. The CDR3 runs to 15 residues. Here the CDR3 reads CASSFGQGNADTQYF. CDR3 nucleotide sequence: TGCGCCAGCAGCTTTGGACAGGGGAACGCAGATACGCAGTATTTT.

The V gene is TRBV5-1, the J gene TRBJ2-2; D remains ambiguous. Germline V gives CDR1 SGHRS, CDR2 YFSETQ. V was pared by 4 bases and J by 6 bases, with 10 bases between. The CDR3 extends over 13 amino acids. The CDR3 region is CASSPQDAGELFF. The CDR3 region has the DNA TGCGCCAGCAGCCCGCAGGATGCCGGGGAGCTGTTTTTT.

The V and J genes are TRBV5-5 and TRBJ2-7, with a tentative D call TRBD2 (5 bases). Germline values: CDR1 SGHKS, CDR2 YYEKEE (reference sequence). The CDR3 is made up of 14 amino acids. The V end was cut by 0 bases, the J end by 2 bases, with 9 bases between. CDR3: CASSLGPGTYEQYF. The CDR3 DNA is TGTGCCAGCAGCTTGGGGCCGGGGACCTACGAGCAGTACTTC. Full variable domain (outside the CDR3, taken from reference TRBV5-5 and TRBJ2-7): DAGVTQSPTHLIKTRGQQVTLRCSPISGHKSVSWYQQVLGQGPQFIFQYYEKEERGRGNFPDRFSARQFPNYSSELNVNALLLGDSALYLCASSLGPGTYEQYFGPGTRLTVT.

The rearrangement links TRBV19 to TRBJ2-7; D may be TRBD2 (5 bases). CDR1 is LNHDA and CDR2 is SQIVND in the germline V gene (reference sequence). V shed 5 bases and J shed 3 bases, with 14 bases lying between them. This CDR3 region has 14 residues. The CDR3 coding sequence is TGTGCCAGTAGTCCAGCTAGCCCAGGCTACGAGCAGTACTTC. Protein: CASSPASPGYEQYF.

This chain joins TRBV6-1 and TRBJ1-1, with a weak D call TRBD1 (6 bases). V lost 8 bases to trimming and J lost 6 bases, with 19 bases between them. Germline CDR1 is MNHNS and CDR2 is SASEGT. The CDR3 runs to 14 residues. The CDR3 DNA reads as TGTGCCAGCTTATCGGACAGAACATTTTCTGAAGCTTTCTTT. It specifies CASLSDRTFSEAFF.

This rearrangement joins TRBV15 to TRBJ1-6; no clear D. The CDR3 contains 14 residues. Germline V CDR1 and CDR2: LNHNV, YYDKDF (reference sequence). V lost 8 bases, J lost 4 bases, and 12 bases lay in between. DNA for the CDR3: TGTGCCACCCAATGGGCAGCATATAATTCACCCCTCCACTTT. As protein: CATQWAAYNSPLHF.

The chain recombines TRBV6-6 with TRBJ1-2, with 7 bases lining up with TRBD1. Germline CDR1 and CDR2: MNHNY and SVGAGI (reference sequence). The ends lost 8 bases at V and 0 bases at J; junction bases unmatched: 12. There are 16 residues in the CDR3. CDR3 DNA: TGTGCCAGCGGCGAATTACAGGGGTTAACTAACTATGGCTACACCTTC. Protein: CASGELQGLTNYGYTF.

This clone came up once. The chain employs TRBV6-5 and TRBJ2-3, with 8 bases lining up with TRBD2. V shed 6 bases, J shed 0 bases, and the junction held 5 bases outside the gene matches. The CDR3 spans 15 residues. Germline V lookup: CDR1 MNHEY, CDR2 SVGAGI. CDR3 loop: CASRIAGYSTDTQYF. In DNA form, the CDR3 reads TGTGCCAGCAGGATAGCGGGGTATAGCACAGATACGCAGTATTTT.

The chain is built from TRBV2 and TRBJ2-7; 8 bases are shared with TRBD2. CDR3 size: 14 residues. Germline CDR1 reads SNHLY; CDR2 reads FYNNEI. J lost 2 bases, V lost 6 bases, and 6 bases had no gene match. CDR3 sequence: CASRGTGGTYEQYF. The CDR3 DNA reads TGTGCCAGCAGGGGAACGGGGGGGACCTACGAGCAGTACTTC.

The V call is TRBV11-2, the J call TRBJ2-7; 7 nucleotides agree with TRBD1. The CDR3 is 14 residues long. Germline CDR1 and CDR2: SGHAT and FQNNGV. V shed 3 bases, J shed 2 bases, and the junction held 4 bases outside the gene matches. In nucleotides, the CDR3 is TGTGCCAGCAGCTTTCGGACAGGCCCCTACGAGCAGTACTTC. It codes for CASSFRTGPYEQYF.

This clone was seen a few times. The V call is TRBV6-1, the J call TRBJ2-1, with 10 nucleotides matching TRBD1. The length of the CDR3 is 14 residues. Per germline, CDR1 MNHNS and CDR2 SASEGT. V gave up 6 bases and J gave up 7 bases; unmatched junction bases: 6. CDR3 sequence (DNA): TGTGCCAGCAGGGGGACAGGGGCACAAAATGAGCAGTTCTTC. Its protein product is CASRGTGAQNEQFF.

V usage is TRBV2 and J usage is TRBJ1-6; D is unclear. The CDR3 extends over 16 amino acids. The ends were cut back, 6 bases at V and 11 bases at J, with 23 bases in the middle. CDR1 and CDR2 from the germline V gene are SNHLY and FYNNEI. CDR3: CASRDFLTAEATPLHF. The CDR3 DNA is TGTGCCAGCAGGGACTTTTTGACGGCCGAAGCGACACCCCTCCACTTT.

This clone appeared a few times. V gene TRBV2 combines with J gene TRBJ2-7; 15 nucleotides agree with TRBD2. CDR3 size: 18 residues. Per the germline V gene, CDR1 is SNHLY and CDR2 is FYNNEI. J was trimmed by 2 bases and V by 2 bases; bases with no gene match: 7. Written as DNA, the CDR3 is TGTGCCAGCAGTGAAATTTCAGGACTAGCGGGAGGGGCCTACGAGCAGTACTTC. Its translation: CASSEISGLAGGAYEQYF.

Regarding this clone: At the DNA level, this CDR3 is encoded by other sequences in the same sample as well. The chain links TRBV7-2 to TRBJ2-1, with D hard to call. The germline V gene has CDR1 SGHTA and CDR2 FQGNSA. This CDR3 spans 12 amino acids. V lost 5 bases and J 7 bases, leaving 9 bases between the germline ends. The DNA of the CDR3 is TGTGCCAGCAGCCCCCCATCAAATGAGCAGTTCTTC. This gives the protein CASSPPSNEQFF.

V is TRBV10-1 and J is TRBJ1-2; the D is unclear. V was clipped by 3 bases and J by 5 bases, with 19 bases between them. The CDR3 contains 16 residues. Looked up from germline, CDR1 is WNHNN and CDR2 is SYGVQD (reference sequence). CDR3 in DNA: TGCGCCAGCAGTGATTCGATTCACCGCCCGGGATATGGCTACACCTTC. Protein sequence: CASSDSIHRPGYGYTF.

This chain links TRBV27 with TRBJ2-7, with 7 bases aligning to TRBD2. Germline CDR1 and CDR2: MNHEY and SMNVEV (reference sequence). Trimming took 8 bases from V and 4 from J; bases not matched to a gene: 17. This CDR3 has 16 residues. The CDR3 bases are TGTGCCAGCTCCCCAACGGGAGGCTCTTTGGTTTACGAGCAGTACTTC. Its protein product is CASSPTGGSLVYEQYF.